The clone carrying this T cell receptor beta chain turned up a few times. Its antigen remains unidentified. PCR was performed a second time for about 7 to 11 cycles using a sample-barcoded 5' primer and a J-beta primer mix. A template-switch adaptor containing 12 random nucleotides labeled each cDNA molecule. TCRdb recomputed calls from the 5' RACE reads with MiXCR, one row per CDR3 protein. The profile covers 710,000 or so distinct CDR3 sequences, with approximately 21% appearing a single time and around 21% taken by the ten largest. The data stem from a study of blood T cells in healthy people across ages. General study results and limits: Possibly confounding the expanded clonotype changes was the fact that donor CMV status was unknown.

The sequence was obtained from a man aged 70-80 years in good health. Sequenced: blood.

The CDR3 nucleotides are TGTGCCAGCACCCCAACCGGGGTAGAAGAGACCCAGTACTTC. Its translation: CASTPTGVEETQYF. The chain joins TRBV6-6 to TRBJ2-1; D is possibly TRBD2 (5 bases). The end of the DNA is better explained by TRBJ2-5, so the J call may be wrong. This CDR3 comprises 14 residues. Germline lookup yields CDR1 MNHNY and CDR2 SVGAGI (reference sequence).